The 9 T cell receptor beta chains listed next were all sequenced from one sample in a study of blood T cell repertoires in COVID-19. The method was immunoSEQ multiplex PCR; TCRdb's version includes in-frame clones alone and lacks a portion of them. Among some 230,000 clones listed, roughly 89% were seen once. Sample: peripheral blood. These TCRs come from a man in his thirties or forties who had recovered from COVID-19.

This sequence joins TRBV7-6 and TRBJ2-7; D possibly corresponds to TRBD1 (5 bases). V gave up 4 bases and J gave up 5 bases, with 12 bases separating them. CDR1 is SGHVS and CDR2 is FNYEAQ in the germline V gene. The CDR3 has 13 residues. In DNA form, the CDR3 reads TGTGCCAGCAGCTGGACAATCAGCAACGAGCAGTACTTC. Translation gives CASSWTISNEQYF. Based on the CDR3 plus reference TRBV7-6 and TRBJ2-7, the full variable domain is GAGVSQSPRYKVTKRGQDVALRCDPISGHVSLYWYRQALGQGPEFLTYFNYEAQQDKSGLPNDRFSAERPEGSISTLTIQRTEQRDSAMYRCASSWTISNEQYFGPGTRLTVT.

The V call is TRBV2, the J call TRBJ2-7; no clear D. There are 11 residues in the CDR3. Trimming took off 6 bases at V and 3 bases at J, with 6 bases between the two ends. Germline CDR1 reads SNHLY; CDR2 reads FYNNEI. Here the CDR3 DNA reads TGTGCCAGCAGCGGGTACTACGAGCAGTACTTC. Protein sequence: CASSGYYEQYF.

The gene calls are TRBV6-5 and TRBJ1-6, with a possible D match to TRBD1 (5 bases). The CDR3 has 14 residues. V gave up 4 bases and J gave up 5 bases, with 9 bases separating them. Germline CDR1 reads MNHEY; CDR2 reads SVGAGI. The CDR3 DNA reads as TGTGCCAGCAGTTCCCCGGGGGATAATTCACCCCTCCACTTT. Translated: CASSSPGDNSPLHF.

The V and J genes are TRBV6-5 and TRBJ1-3; D not certain. Germline V CDR1 and CDR2: MNHEY, SVGAGI. The CDR3 is 15 residues long. V lost 4 bases, J lost 6 bases, and 16 bases lay in between. The DNA of the CDR3 is TGTGCCAGCAGTTCACCGGGTAAAGCGGAAAACACCATATATTTT. It yields the protein CASSSPGKAENTIYF.

The V and J genes are TRBV27 and TRBJ2-3; the D gene is possibly TRBD2 (5 bases). Germline assignment: CDR1 MNHEY and CDR2 SMNVEV (reference sequence). This CDR3 is built from 15 residues. Trimming stripped 3 bases from V and 4 bases from J, with 14 bases between. The CDR3 bases are TGTGCCAGCAGTTTCCTTATCGCGGGCCCAGATACGCAGTATTTT. Protein: CASSFLIAGPDTQYF.

The chain links TRBV6-1 to TRBJ2-1; no clear D gene. Germline V CDR1 and CDR2: MNHNS, SASEGT. V was shortened by 1 base and J by 11 bases, with 6 bases between the two germline ends. The CDR3 has 11 amino acids. In DNA, the CDR3 is TGTGCCAGCAGTGAAGTCATTCAGCAGTTCTTC. It specifies CASSEVIQQFF.

The chain is built from TRBV3-1 (or the pseudogene TRBV3-2) and TRBJ1-1, with a tentative D call TRBD1 (5 bases). Germline CDR1 LGHDT, CDR2 YNNKEL (reference sequence). V gave up 0 bases and J gave up 7 bases, with 9 bases separating them. CDR3 length: 13 residues. The CDR3 loop reads CASSQDWGIEAFF. CDR3 DNA sequence: TGTGCCAGCAGCCAAGATTGGGGCATTGAAGCTTTCTTT.

The chain carries TRBV14 and TRBJ2-2; D gene ambiguous. The V gene's germline CDR1 is SGHDN and CDR2 FVKESK. V was trimmed by 2 bases and J by 0 bases, leaving 4 bases between them. The CDR3 has 14 residues. The CDR3 sequence: CASSQLANTGELFF. DNA of the CDR3: TGTGCCAGCAGCCAACTAGCGAACACCGGGGAGCTGTTTTTT.

The genes are TRBV6-5 and TRBJ1-1; no reliable D call. The CDR3 covers 12 residues. V shed 2 bases and J shed 8 bases, with 9 bases lying between them. The germline CDR1 and CDR2 sequences are MNHEY and SVGAGI. The CDR3 here is CASSYGSTEAFF. The DNA for the CDR3 is TGTGCCAGCAGTTACGGGAGCACCGAAGCTTTCTTT.